This passage covers 2 T cell receptor beta chains from one sample sequenced in a study of cytomegalovirus exposure and HLA in healthy donors. With 60 Vbeta and 13 Jbeta primers, the PCR was carried out. Profiled with immunoSEQ multiplex PCR; TCRdb holds only in-frame clones, not every one. The profile covers about 130,000 clones, with approximately 80% appearing a single time and 0.95% to 1.5% taken by the ten largest. Sequenced input: PBMCs. The receptors come from a girl aged 2 to 9 in good health and CMV-seronegative.

The chain uses TRBV4-2 and TRBJ2-1; the match to TRBD2 covers 10 bases. This CDR3 has 18 residues. Looked up from germline, CDR1 is LGHNA and CDR2 is YNFKEQ. Trimming took 0 bases from V and 4 from J; bases not matched to a gene: 9. CDR3 sequence: CASSQDVASGSQYNEQFF. The CDR3 bases are TGTGCCAGCAGCCAAGATGTCGCTAGCGGGAGTCAATACAATGAGCAGTTCTTC.

V usage is TRBV6-5 and J usage is TRBJ2-5; 11 nucleotides agree with TRBD1. Unmatched junction bases numbered 7, after V lost 2 bases and J lost 5 bases. This CDR3 has 16 residues. Germline V lookup: CDR1 MNHEY, CDR2 SVGAGI. The CDR3 loop reads CASSYKTGTGGETQYF. The DNA of the CDR3 is TGTGCCAGCAGTTACAAAACCGGGACAGGGGGGGAGACCCAGTACTTC.